These 12 T cell receptor beta chains share one sample of origin, sequenced in a study of cytomegalovirus exposure and HLA in healthy donors. Use of 60 Vbeta and 13 Jbeta primers characterized the PCR. Only in-frame clones appear in the TCRdb table, and some are missing; sequencing was by immunoSEQ multiplex PCR. The sample carries tens of thousands of clones, about four fifths recorded once. The material sequenced was PBMCs. Receptors were obtained from a woman younger than 45 in good health and CMV-seronegative.

The rearrangement links TRBV15 to TRBJ1-5, with 7 positions matching TRBD1. The J segment lost 7 bases and the V segment lost 0 bases, leaving 9 bases of the junction unmatched. The CDR3 extends over 16 amino acids. The V gene's germline CDR1 is LNHNV and CDR2 YYDKDF (reference sequence). CDR3 protein: CATSRDGTGAPQPQHF. As DNA, the CDR3 is TGTGCCACCAGCAGAGATGGTACAGGGGCCCCCCAGCCCCAGCATTTT.

The chain couples TRBV6-5 to TRBJ2-7, with 8 bases lining up with TRBD1. V was clipped by 1 base and J by 6 bases; unmatched bases: 8. The CDR3 sequence is 15 residues long. The germline CDR1 and CDR2 sequences are MNHEY and SVGAGI. CDR3 loop: CASSYWTGRVIEQYF. The CDR3 coding sequence is TGTGCCAGCAGTTACTGGACAGGGAGAGTGATCGAGCAGTACTTC.

This sequence joins TRBV19 and TRBJ2-3; D is unresolved. The germline CDR1 and CDR2 sequences are LNHDA and SQIVND (reference sequence). V lost 1 base to trimming and J lost 0 bases, with 11 bases between them. The CDR3 is 16 amino acids. This chain's CDR3 is CASSIGQAASTDTQYF. DNA of the CDR3: TGTGCCAGTAGTATAGGGCAGGCAGCTAGCACAGATACGCAGTATTTT.

V gene TRBV19 combines with J gene TRBJ1-2, with no clear D. Germline values: CDR1 LNHDA, CDR2 SQIVND (reference sequence). The CDR3 sequence is 13 residues long. V was clipped by 6 bases and J by 4 bases, with 12 bases between them. For the CDR3, the DNA is TGTGCCAGTAGAGGCCAGGAATTCTATGGCTACACCTTC. This codes for CASRGQEFYGYTF.

The chain recombines TRBV14 with TRBJ2-7; D is unclear. V gave up 4 bases and J gave up 6 bases, with 10 bases separating them. Germline-derived CDR1 and CDR2 are SGHDN and FVKESK. The CDR3 totals 12 residues. The CDR3 sequence is CASSRAPVEQYF. The CDR3 DNA sequence: TGTGCCAGCAGCCGGGCGCCGGTCGAGCAGTACTTC. Complete variable domain (other parts from reference TRBV14 and TRBJ2-7): EAGVTQFPSHSVIEKGQTVTLRCDPISGHDNLYWYRRVMGKEIKFLLHFVKESKQDESGMPNNRFLAERTGGTYSTLKVQPAELEDSGVYFCASSRAPVEQYFGPGTRLTVT.

The sample holds one count of this clone. The chain has TRBV15 and TRBJ1-1; D unclear. In germline, CDR1 is LNHNV, CDR2 YYDKDF (reference sequence). The CDR3 contains 15 residues. With 0 bases removed from V and 0 bases from J, the gap between germline ends came to 8 bases. CDR3 residues: CATSRDRRMNTEAFF. The CDR3 DNA sequence: TGTGCCACCAGCAGAGATCGGCGGATGAACACTGAAGCTTTCTTT.

V is TRBV19 and J is TRBJ1-2; D may be TRBD1 (6 bases). The CDR3 spans 13 residues. The V end lost 6 bases, the J end lost 4 bases, and 12 bases lay between the germline ends. Per germline, CDR1 LNHDA and CDR2 SQIVND (reference sequence). CDR3 nucleotides: TGTGCCAGTAGCGACAGGTCTGGCTATGGCTACACCTTC. It translates to CASSDRSGYGYTF.

The CDR3 reads CASSLAGADTQYF. DNA of the CDR3: TGTGCCAGCAGCTTGGCGGGGGCAGATACGCAGTATTTT. V is TRBV5-4 and J is TRBJ2-3, with a possible D match to TRBD2 (6 bases). The germline V gene encodes CDR1 SGHNT and CDR2 YYREEE (reference sequence). This CDR3 is built from 13 residues. The V end was cut by 0 bases, the J end by 4 bases, with 6 bases between.

The chain couples TRBV5-1 to TRBJ1-5; D might be TRBD1 (6 bases). CDR1 is SGHRS, CDR2 YFSETQ, per germline. V lost 4 bases, J lost 1 base, and 9 bases lay in between. CDR3 size: 14 residues. As DNA, the CDR3 is TGCGCCAGCAGCCCCCAGGGGAGCAATCAGCCCCAGCATTTT. It yields the protein CASSPQGSNQPQHF. Looking up the rest from reference TRBV5-1 and TRBJ1-5 gives the full variable domain: KAGVTQTPRYLIKTRGQQVTLSCSPISGHRSVSWYQQTPGQGLQFLFEYFSETQRNKGNFPGRFSGRQFSNSRSEMNVSTLELGDSALYLCASSPQGSNQPQHFGDGTRLSIL.

The gene calls are TRBV28 and TRBJ2-1; the D is unclear. Deletions cut 3 bases from V and 3 bases from J, with 15 bases between. The germline CDR1 and CDR2 sequences are MDHEN and SYDVKM. The CDR3 covers 16 residues. The CDR3 DNA is TGTGCCAGCAGTTTCCTACCGACCTCAGGCTACAATGAGCAGTTCTTC. Its protein product is CASSFLPTSGYNEQFF.

The rearrangement links TRBV7-2 to TRBJ1-6, with 7 bases aligning to TRBD1. Trimming at V came to 3 bases and at J to 11 bases, leaving 4 bases not matched to a gene. CDR3 length equals 13 residues. Germline assignment: CDR1 SGHTA and CDR2 FQGNSA. The CDR3 reads CASSLTGLTPLHF. The CDR3 nucleotides are TGTGCCAGCAGCTTGACAGGGTTAACACCCCTCCACTTT.

This chain joins TRBV4-1 and TRBJ2-7; 8 nucleotides match TRBD1. The germline V gene encodes CDR1 MGHRA and CDR2 YSYEKL. This CDR3 has 14 residues. The ends lost 3 bases at V and 4 bases at J; junction bases unmatched: 5. The CDR3 region is CASSHEDRGYEQYF. Written as DNA, the CDR3 is TGCGCCAGCAGCCATGAAGACAGGGGATACGAGCAGTACTTC.